The T cell receptor beta chain under discussion was sequenced for a study of cytomegalovirus exposure and HLA in healthy donors. Note on this clone: Its antigen is not known.

Trimming pared 0 bases from V and 0 bases from J, leaving 9 bases between. CDR1 and CDR2 (germline): LGHNA, YSLEER. CDR3 length: 15 residues. Study results and limitations: HLA restriction was apparent for most CMV-associated TCR beta chains in a later analysis. In an earlier analysis, in several hundred donors, most V segments appeared productive either ~87% or ~30% of the time.

PCR employed 60 Vbeta and 13 Jbeta primers. Here immunoSEQ multiplex PCR was the method, and the copy in TCRdb shows in-frame clones only, minus some. The sample carries approximately 120,000 clones, 70% to 80% recorded once. The chain is built from TRBV4-3 and TRBJ2-7; unclear D gene. The TCR was taken from a man aged 35-49 years in good health and CMV-seronegative. The specimen sequenced was PBMCs. The CDR3 coding sequence is TGCGCCAGCAGCCAAGAGTCAGTCAGCTCCTACGAGCAGTACTTC. This gives the protein CASSQESVSSYEQYF.